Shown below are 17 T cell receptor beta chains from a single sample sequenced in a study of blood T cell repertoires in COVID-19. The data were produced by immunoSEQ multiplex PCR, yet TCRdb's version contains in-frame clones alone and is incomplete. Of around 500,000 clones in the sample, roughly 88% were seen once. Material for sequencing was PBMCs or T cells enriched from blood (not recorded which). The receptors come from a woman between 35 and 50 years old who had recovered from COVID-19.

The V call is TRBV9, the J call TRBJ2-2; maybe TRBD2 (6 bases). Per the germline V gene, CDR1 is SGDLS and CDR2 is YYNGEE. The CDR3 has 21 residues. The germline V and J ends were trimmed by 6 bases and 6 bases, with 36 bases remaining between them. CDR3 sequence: CASKSAAHMEGRAYRPGELFF. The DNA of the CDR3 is TGTGCCAGCAAGTCCGCGGCTCACATGGAGGGTAGGGCCTACCGTCCCGGGGAGCTGTTTTTT. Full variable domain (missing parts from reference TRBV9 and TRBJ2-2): DSGVTQTPKHLITATGQRVTLRCSPRSGDLSVYWYQQSLDQGLQFLIQYYNGEERAKGNILERFSAQQFPDLHSELNLSSLELGDSALYFCASKSAAHMEGRAYRPGELFFGEGSRLTVL.

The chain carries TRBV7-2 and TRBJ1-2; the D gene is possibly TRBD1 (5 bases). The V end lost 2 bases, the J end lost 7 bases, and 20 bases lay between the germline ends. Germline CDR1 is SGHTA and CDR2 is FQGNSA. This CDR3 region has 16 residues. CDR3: CASSLNSGQGGFGYTF. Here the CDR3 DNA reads TGTGCCAGCAGCTTAAATTCTGGGCAGGGAGGATTTGGCTACACCTTC.

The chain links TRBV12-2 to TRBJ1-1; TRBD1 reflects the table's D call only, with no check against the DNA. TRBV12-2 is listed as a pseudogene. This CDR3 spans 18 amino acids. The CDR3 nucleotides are TGTGCAAGTCGCTTAGGCTTCCGGGACAGGGGGAAGAACACTGAAGCTTTCTTT. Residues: CASRLGFRDRGKNTEAFF.

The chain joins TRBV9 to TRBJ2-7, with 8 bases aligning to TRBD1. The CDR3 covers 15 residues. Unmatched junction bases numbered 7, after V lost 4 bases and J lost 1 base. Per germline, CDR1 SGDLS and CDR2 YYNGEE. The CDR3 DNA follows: TGTGCCAGCAGCTCCCGACAGGGGTGGTCCTACGAGCAGTACTTC. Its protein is CASSSRQGWSYEQYF.

The CDR3 region has the DNA TGTGCCAGCAGCCGCCCTAAACAGGGACAGGGACTCTATGGCTACACCTTC. It translates to CASSRPKQGQGLYGYTF. The V call is TRBV7-9, the J call TRBJ1-2; the match to TRBD1 covers 9 bases. This CDR3 contains 17 residues. Trimming cost V 5 bases and J 4 bases; bases outside gene matches: 14. The germline V gene encodes CDR1 SEHNR and CDR2 FQNEAQ (reference sequence). Variable domain in full (rest from reference TRBV7-9 and TRBJ1-2): DTGVSQNPRHKITKRGQNVTFRCDPISEHNRLYWYRQTLGQGPEFLTYFQNEAQLEKSRLLSDRFSAERPKGSFSTLEIQRTEQGDSAMYLCASSRPKQGQGLYGYTFGSGTRLTVV.

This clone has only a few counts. The CDR3: CASSEYPLGQVYEQYF. CDR3 DNA sequence: TGCGCCAGCAGTGAGTATCCCCTGGGACAGGTCTACGAGCAGTACTTC. V and J are TRBV10-1 and TRBJ2-7, with 8 bases matching TRBD1. The germline gives CDR1 WNHNN, CDR2 SYGVQD (reference sequence). The CDR3 is made up of 16 amino acids. J was trimmed by 3 bases and V by 1 base; bases with no gene match: 8.

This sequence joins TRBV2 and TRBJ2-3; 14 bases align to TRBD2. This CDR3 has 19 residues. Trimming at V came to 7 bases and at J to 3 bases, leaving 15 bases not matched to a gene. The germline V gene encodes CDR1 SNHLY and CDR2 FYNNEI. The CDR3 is CASTSWGLAGVVVTDTQYF. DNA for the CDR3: TGTGCCAGCACCTCCTGGGGACTAGCGGGAGTCGTTGTAACAGATACGCAGTATTTT.

The CDR3, as DNA: TGTGCCAGTAGTATAGGAGGAAGGACACGTGTCTCTGGAAACACCATATATTTT. Translating it yields CASSIGGRTRVSGNTIYF. The rearrangement uses TRBV19 and TRBJ1-3; maybe TRBD1 (5 bases). Trimming pared 1 base from V and 0 bases from J, leaving 16 bases between. Looked up from germline, CDR1 is LNHDA and CDR2 is SQIVND (reference sequence). CDR3 length: 18 residues.

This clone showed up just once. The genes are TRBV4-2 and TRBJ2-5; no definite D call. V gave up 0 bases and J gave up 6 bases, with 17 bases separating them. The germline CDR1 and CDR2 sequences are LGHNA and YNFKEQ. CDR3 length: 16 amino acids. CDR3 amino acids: CASSQDRFQMFQTQYF. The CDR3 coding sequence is TGTGCCAGCAGCCAAGATCGATTCCAGATGTTTCAGACCCAGTACTTC.

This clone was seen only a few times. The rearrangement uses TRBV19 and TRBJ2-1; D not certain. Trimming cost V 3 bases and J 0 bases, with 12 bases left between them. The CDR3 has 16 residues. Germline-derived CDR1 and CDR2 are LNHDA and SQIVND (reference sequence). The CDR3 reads CASSIQARSSYNEQFF. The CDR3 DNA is TGTGCCAGTAGTATCCAGGCGAGAAGCTCCTACAATGAGCAGTTCTTC.

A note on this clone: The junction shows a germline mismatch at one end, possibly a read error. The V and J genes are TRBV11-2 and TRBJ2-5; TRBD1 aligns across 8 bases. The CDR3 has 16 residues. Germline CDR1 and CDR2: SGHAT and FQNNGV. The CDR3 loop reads CASSSDRGRNQETQYF. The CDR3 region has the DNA TGTGCCAGCAGCTCCGACAGGGGTCGAAACCAGGAGACCCAGTACTTC.

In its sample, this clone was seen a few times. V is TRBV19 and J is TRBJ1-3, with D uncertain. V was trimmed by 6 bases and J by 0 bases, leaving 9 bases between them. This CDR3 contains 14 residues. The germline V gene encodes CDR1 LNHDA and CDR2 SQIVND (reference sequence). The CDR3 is CASRAGVSGNTIYF. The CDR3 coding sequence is TGTGCCAGTAGGGCGGGAGTCTCTGGAAACACCATATATTTT. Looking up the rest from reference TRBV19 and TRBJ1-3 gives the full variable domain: DGGITQSPKYLFRKEGQNVTLSCEQNLNHDAMYWYRQDPGQGLRLIYYSQIVNDFQKGDIAEGYSVSREKKESFPLTVTSAQKNPTAFYLCASRAGVSGNTIYFGEGSWLTVV.

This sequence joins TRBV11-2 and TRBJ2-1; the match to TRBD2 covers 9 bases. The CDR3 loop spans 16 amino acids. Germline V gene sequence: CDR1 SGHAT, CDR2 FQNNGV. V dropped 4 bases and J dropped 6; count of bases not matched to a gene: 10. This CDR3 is CASSSQAGGIANEQFF. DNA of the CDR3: TGTGCCAGCAGCTCCCAAGCGGGAGGCATAGCCAATGAGCAGTTCTTC.

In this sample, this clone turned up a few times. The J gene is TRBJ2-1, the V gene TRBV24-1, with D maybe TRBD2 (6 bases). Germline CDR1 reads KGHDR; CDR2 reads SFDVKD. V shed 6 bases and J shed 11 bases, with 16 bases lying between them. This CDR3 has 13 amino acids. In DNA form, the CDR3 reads TGTGCCACCAGTTCAGGGAGGACCTTACAGCAGTTCTTC. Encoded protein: CATSSGRTLQQFF.

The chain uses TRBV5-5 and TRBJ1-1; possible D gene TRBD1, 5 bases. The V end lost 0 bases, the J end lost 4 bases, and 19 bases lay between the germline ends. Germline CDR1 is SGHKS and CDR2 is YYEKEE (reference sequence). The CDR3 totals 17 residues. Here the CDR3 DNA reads TGTGCCAGCAGCTTGGGGGCCGGGACTACGTGGGGCACTGAAGCTTTCTTT. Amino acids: CASSLGAGTTWGTEAFF.

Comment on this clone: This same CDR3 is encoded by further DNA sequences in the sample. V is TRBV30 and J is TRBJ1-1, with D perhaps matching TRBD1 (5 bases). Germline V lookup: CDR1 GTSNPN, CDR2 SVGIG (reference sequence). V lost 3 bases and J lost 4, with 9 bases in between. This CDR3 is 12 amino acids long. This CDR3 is CAWSGGGTEAFF. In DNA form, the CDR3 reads TGTGCCTGGAGCGGGGGGGGCACTGAAGCTTTCTTT.

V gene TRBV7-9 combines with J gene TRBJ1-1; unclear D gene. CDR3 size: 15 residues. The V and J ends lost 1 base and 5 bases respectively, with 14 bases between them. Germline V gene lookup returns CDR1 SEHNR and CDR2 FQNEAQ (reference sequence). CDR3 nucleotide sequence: TGTGCCAGCAGCTTAGGAGTGGGCAGAGGGACTGAAGCTTTCTTT. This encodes CASSLGVGRGTEAFF.